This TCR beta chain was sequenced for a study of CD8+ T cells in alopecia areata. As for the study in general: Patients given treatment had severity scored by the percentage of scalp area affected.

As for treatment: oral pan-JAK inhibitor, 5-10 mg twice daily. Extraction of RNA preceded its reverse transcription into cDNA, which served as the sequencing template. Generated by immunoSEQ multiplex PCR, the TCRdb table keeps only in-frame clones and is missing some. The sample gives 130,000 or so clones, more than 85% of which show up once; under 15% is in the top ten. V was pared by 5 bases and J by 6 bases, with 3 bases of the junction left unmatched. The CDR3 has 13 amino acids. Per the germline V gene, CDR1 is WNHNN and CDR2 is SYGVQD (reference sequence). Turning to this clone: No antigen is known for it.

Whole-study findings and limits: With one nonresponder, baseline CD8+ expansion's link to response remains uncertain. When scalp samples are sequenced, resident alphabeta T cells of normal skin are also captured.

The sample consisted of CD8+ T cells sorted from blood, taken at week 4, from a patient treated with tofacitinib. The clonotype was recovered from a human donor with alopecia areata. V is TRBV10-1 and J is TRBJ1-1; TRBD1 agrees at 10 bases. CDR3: CASSWTGGSEAFF. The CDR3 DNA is TGCGCCAGCAGTTGGACAGGGGGTTCTGAAGCTTTCTTT.